Described below is a single T cell receptor (beta chain) sequence and its context. The entry originates in a study of blood T cell repertoires in COVID-19. The method was immunoSEQ multiplex PCR; TCRdb's version includes in-frame clones alone and lacks a portion of them. The table shows fewer than 350,000 clones, with 90% occurring only once. The sequence came from a woman aged 18-35 years with acute COVID-19. The sequencing input was PBMCs or T cells enriched from blood (not recorded which).

In DNA form, the CDR3 reads TGTGCCAGCACGCGGGGAGGGGAAAAACTGTTTTTT. Translation: CASTRGGEKLFF. The gene calls are TRBV6-6 and TRBJ1-4; D gene uncertain. Germline assignment: CDR1 MNHNY and CDR2 SVGAGI (reference sequence). The length of the CDR3 is 12 residues. V dropped 7 bases and J dropped 8 bases, with 11 bases sitting between them.